One sample yielded the 29 T cell receptor beta chains listed below, sequenced in a study of PD-L1 blockade in urothelial cancer. Clones were sequenced by immunoSEQ multiplex PCR, and TCRdb holds only the in-frame ones, with some missing. The table lists 70,000 to 100,000 clones, about 83% of them singletons, with around 2.1% in the top ten. Specified time point: pretreatment peripheral blood. The sequences come from PBMCs, collected around atezolizumab (anti-PD-L1) treatment. The receptors were sampled from a man in his 60s with urothelial cancer.

The chain links TRBV7-9 to TRBJ2-7, with TRBD1 matching over 7 bases. Trimming took 3 bases from V and 0 from J; bases not matched to a gene: 5. The length of the CDR3 is 15 residues. Germline V lookup: CDR1 SEHNR, CDR2 FQNEAQ (reference sequence). The CDR3 reads CASSLSGTVSYEQYF. The CDR3, as DNA: TGTGCCAGCAGCTTGTCCGGGACAGTCTCCTACGAGCAGTACTTC.

The J gene is TRBJ1-2, the V gene TRBV7-9; 9 bases match TRBD1. Germline V gene data show CDR1 as SEHNR and CDR2 as FQNEAQ (reference sequence). V dropped 2 bases and J dropped 5; count of bases not matched to a gene: 9. The CDR3 spans 16 residues. The CDR3 here is CASSLSGLGQGYGYTF. The CDR3 region has the DNA TGTGCCAGCAGCTTATCCGGGCTTGGACAGGGGTATGGCTACACCTTC.

This clone was picked up a small number of times. V is TRBV5-1 and J is TRBJ2-1; a possible D gene is TRBD2 (6 bases). Trimming stripped 0 bases from V and 10 bases from J, with 11 bases between. From germline, CDR1 is SGHRS and CDR2 YFSETQ. This CDR3 has 13 amino acids. CDR3 loop: CASSLGGTIEQFF. The CDR3 DNA reads TGCGCCAGCAGCTTGGGCGGGACCATCGAGCAGTTCTTC. Together with reference TRBV5-1 and TRBJ2-1, the CDR3 gives the full variable domain: KAGVTQTPRYLIKTRGQQVTLSCSPISGHRSVSWYQQTPGQGLQFLFEYFSETQRNKGNFPGRFSGRQFSNSRSEMNVSTLELGDSALYLCASSLGGTIEQFFGPGTRLTVL.

The chain recombines TRBV6-6 with TRBJ2-7; TRBD1 agrees at 8 bases. The CDR3 totals 15 residues. CDR1 and CDR2 (germline): MNHNY, SVGAGI (reference sequence). Losses at the gene ends were 4 bases for V and 3 bases for J; bases not matched to a gene: 8. CDR3 sequence (DNA): TGTGCCAGCAGTTCCGGGACAGGTTTCAACTACGAGCAGTACTTC. It encodes CASSSGTGFNYEQYF.

CDR3 residues: CASSGHRADLGTEAFF. CDR3 bases: TGTGCCAGCAGCGGCCACAGGGCCGACTTGGGGACTGAAGCTTTCTTT. The chain uses TRBV11-2 and TRBJ1-1, with D perhaps matching TRBD1 (6 bases). Germline CDR1 is SGHAT and CDR2 is FQNNGV. This CDR3 has 16 residues. Trimming left V 5 bases short and J 5 bases short, with 21 bases between.

The rearrangement links TRBV2 to TRBJ2-3; TRBD1 matches 7 bases. Looked up from germline, CDR1 is SNHLY and CDR2 is FYNNEI. The CDR3 covers 16 residues. The V segment lost 6 bases and the J segment 3 bases; nucleotides outside the gene matches: 12. The CDR3 sequence is CASRVRQGSRTDTQYF. In DNA form, the CDR3 reads TGTGCCAGCAGAGTTCGACAGGGAAGTCGAACAGATACGCAGTATTTT.

This clone was observed a few times. The chain links TRBV19 to TRBJ2-1; TRBD1 matches at 9 bases. The germline CDR1 and CDR2 sequences are LNHDA and SQIVND (reference sequence). CDR3 length: 15 amino acids. With 4 bases clipped from V and 0 bases from J, the junction kept 1 base outside the gene matches. The DNA of the CDR3 is TGTGCCAGTAGTAGACAGGGGGGCTCCTACAATGAGCAGTTCTTC. Translation gives CASSRQGGSYNEQFF.

V gene TRBV29-1 combines with J gene TRBJ2-7; weak D call: TRBD1 (5 bases). This CDR3 has 12 residues. The V and J ends lost 5 bases and 0 bases respectively, with 8 bases between them. Germline lookup yields CDR1 SQVTM and CDR2 ANQGSEA. CDR3 coding DNA: TGCAGCGTTACCAGGGACTCCTACGAGCAGTACTTC. It specifies CSVTRDSYEQYF.

In its sample, this clone was seen a few times. J is TRBJ1-1 and V is TRBV30, with D maybe TRBD1 (5 bases). CDR1 and CDR2 (germline): GTSNPN, SVGIG (reference sequence). This CDR3 is built from 13 residues. V was shortened by 3 bases and J by 4 bases, with 12 bases between the two germline ends. As DNA, the CDR3 is TGTGCCTGGAGAGTGACAGTGACCACTGAAGCTTTCTTT. It specifies CAWRVTVTTEAFF.

V usage is TRBV19 and J usage is TRBJ2-3; perhaps TRBD2 as D (6 bases). CDR1 and CDR2 (germline): LNHDA, SQIVND (reference sequence). V lost 5 bases and J lost 0, with 15 bases in between. This CDR3 is built from 16 residues. CDR3 nucleotide sequence: TGTGCCAGTAGTCCAGAGCGGGTGATTAGCACAGATACGCAGTATTTT. It encodes CASSPERVISTDTQYF.

The V gene is TRBV27, the J gene TRBJ1-5; 8 positions match TRBD1. The CDR3 contains 15 residues. V lost 5 bases to trimming and J lost 4 bases; unmatched junction nucleotides: 7. CDR1 and CDR2 from the germline V gene are MNHEY and SMNVEV (reference sequence). CDR3 nucleotides: TGTGCCAGCAGTGAACGGACAGGGTTAAATCAGCCCCAGCATTTT. It specifies CASSERTGLNQPQHF.

J is TRBJ2-3 and V is TRBV20-1, with unresolved D. CDR3 length: 11 amino acids. Germline CDR1 and CDR2: DFQATT and SNEGSKA (reference sequence). V lost 5 bases to trimming and J lost 6 bases, with 9 bases between them. The CDR3 here is CSAPTVDTQYF. CDR3 coding DNA: TGCAGTGCTCCAACGGTGGATACGCAGTATTTT.

V and J are TRBV28 and TRBJ1-3; D is unclear. CDR1 MDHEN and CDR2 SYDVKM come from the germline V gene. This CDR3 has 16 amino acids. Trimming stripped 4 bases from V and 0 bases from J, with 13 bases between. Here the CDR3 reads CASSSQVPSSGNTIYF. CDR3 coding DNA: TGTGCCAGCAGTTCTCAGGTTCCCAGCTCTGGAAACACCATATATTTT.

The chain joins TRBV6-5 to TRBJ2-1; maybe TRBD2 (6 bases). Germline V gives CDR1 MNHEY, CDR2 SVGAGI. V was clipped by 2 bases and J by 9 bases, with 20 bases between them. This CDR3 region has 16 residues. The CDR3 sequence: CASSYGGNRRFGEQFF. In nucleotides, the CDR3 is TGTGCCAGCAGTTACGGAGGGAATCGAAGGTTTGGTGAGCAGTTCTTC.

This chain joins TRBV7-2 and TRBJ1-2, with 8 bases that match TRBD1. The CDR3 has 16 amino acids. J was trimmed by 5 bases and V by 5 bases; bases with no gene match: 13. CDR1 and CDR2 from the germline V gene are SGHTA and FQGNSA. The CDR3 coding sequence is TGTGCCAGCAGCCCACTGACAGGGGCCTTGAAGTATGGCTACACCTTC. Its translation: CASSPLTGALKYGYTF. Full variable domain (missing parts from reference TRBV7-2 and TRBJ1-2): GAGVSQSPSNKVTEKGKDVELRCDPISGHTALYWYRQSLGQGLEFLIYFQGNSAPDKSGLPSDRFSAERTGGSVSTLTIQRTQQEDSAVYLCASSPLTGALKYGYTFGSGTRLTVV.

The chain employs TRBV19 and TRBJ2-5; D not resolved. V lost 0 bases and J lost 7, with 12 bases in between. Per the germline V gene, CDR1 is LNHDA and CDR2 is SQIVND (reference sequence). This CDR3 has 14 amino acids. The DNA for the CDR3 is TGTGCCAGTAGTATAGAGTGGCCACCGGGGACCCAGTACTTC. Translated, it gives CASSIEWPPGTQYF.

The chain carries TRBV30 and TRBJ2-7; perhaps TRBD1 as D (5 bases). V lost 3 bases to trimming and J lost 6 bases, with 12 bases between them. The CDR3 consists of 12 residues. CDR1 is GTSNPN, CDR2 SVGIG, per germline (reference sequence). The CDR3 reads CAWSREQVEQYF. CDR3 sequence (DNA): TGTGCCTGGAGCAGGGAACAGGTCGAGCAGTACTTC.

The chain employs TRBV5-1 and TRBJ1-1; TRBD1 aligns across 10 bases. This CDR3 has 14 residues. Germline V gene lookup returns CDR1 SGHRS and CDR2 YFSETQ. J lost 7 bases, V lost 0 bases, and 3 bases had no gene match. As DNA, the CDR3 is TGCGCCAGCAGCTTGGCCGGGACAGGGGATGAAGCTTTCTTT. It encodes CASSLAGTGDEAFF.

CDR3 sequence (DNA): TGTGCCAGCAGCCAAGCGACTAGCGGGAGGAGTGAGCAGTTCTTC. Translated, it gives CASSQATSGRSEQFF. The chain joins TRBV14 to TRBJ2-1; 13 positions agree with TRBD2. Germline CDR1 and CDR2: SGHDN and FVKESK. The CDR3 covers 15 residues. Trimming cost V 1 base and J 9 bases; bases outside gene matches: 3. The full variable domain, its missing parts supplied by reference TRBV14 and TRBJ2-1, is EAGVTQFPSHSVIEKGQTVTLRCDPISGHDNLYWYRRVMGKEIKFLLHFVKESKQDESGMPNNRFLAERTGGTYSTLKVQPAELEDSGVYFCASSQATSGRSEQFFGPGTRLTVL.

The V call is TRBV7-2, the J call TRBJ1-1; D is possibly TRBD1 (5 bases). CDR3 length: 15 amino acids. V was cut by 0 bases and J by 0 bases, with 8 bases left in between. Germline V lookup: CDR1 SGHTA, CDR2 FQGNSA. CDR3 residues: CASSLAPGLNTEAFF. In DNA form, the CDR3 reads TGTGCCAGCAGCTTAGCGCCAGGGTTGAACACTGAAGCTTTCTTT.

This clone was seen more than once but under ten times. The gene calls are TRBV30 and TRBJ1-2; D is possibly TRBD1 (5 bases). Deletions cut 4 bases from V and 1 base from J, with 7 bases between. CDR1 and CDR2 (germline): GTSNPN, SVGIG (reference sequence). The length of the CDR3 is 12 residues. The CDR3 DNA reads TGTGCCTGGACAGGGATTAACTATGGCTACACCTTC. Protein sequence: CAWTGINYGYTF.

The J gene is TRBJ1-5, the V gene TRBV7-8; 11 bases fit TRBD1. Germline CDR1 SGHVS, CDR2 FQNEAQ. The length of the CDR3 is 18 residues. The V segment lost 5 bases and the J segment 0 bases; nucleotides outside the gene matches: 9. The CDR3 nucleotides are TGTGCCAGCAGCATCGGACAGGGGGCCTCTTATAGCAATCAGCCCCAGCATTTT. Amino acids: CASSIGQGASYSNQPQHF.

This rearrangement joins TRBV29-1 to TRBJ1-1, with D tentatively TRBD1 (5 bases). Germline V lookup: CDR1 SQVTM, CDR2 ANQGSEA. This CDR3 region has 14 residues. V shed 4 bases and J shed 5 bases, with 17 bases lying between them. CDR3 protein: CSVVSPGGETEAFF. The CDR3 DNA sequence: TGCAGCGTTGTGAGTCCAGGAGGGGAAACTGAAGCTTTCTTT. Combining the CDR3 with reference TRBV29-1 and TRBJ1-1 gives the whole variable domain SAVISQKPSRDICQRGTSLTIQCQVDSQVTMMFWYRQQPGQSLTLIATANQGSEATYESGFVIDKFPISRPNLTFSTLTVSNMSPEDSSIYLCSVVSPGGETEAFFGQGTRLTVV.

The chain employs TRBV9 and TRBJ2-1; no reliable D call. The CDR3 has 15 residues. Germline V gene sequence: CDR1 SGDLS, CDR2 YYNGEE. V was shortened by 0 bases and J by 0 bases, with 7 bases between the two germline ends. The CDR3 region is CASSVGSSSYNEQFF. CDR3 DNA sequence: TGTGCCAGCAGCGTAGGCTCCAGCTCCTACAATGAGCAGTTCTTC.

This clone has more than one count but fewer than ten. The rearrangement joins TRBV7-2 to TRBJ1-6; D unresolved. Germline assignment: CDR1 SGHTA and CDR2 FQGNSA. The CDR3 has 14 amino acids. The ends were cut back, 4 bases at V and 4 bases at J, with 8 bases in the middle. The CDR3 is CASSSFGYNSPLHF. CDR3 sequence (DNA): TGTGCCAGCAGCTCCTTCGGGTATAATTCACCCCTCCACTTT. The full variable domain, in which reference TRBV7-2 and TRBJ1-6 provide the parts outside the CDR3, is GAGVSQSPSNKVTEKGKDVELRCDPISGHTALYWYRQSLGQGLEFLIYFQGNSAPDKSGLPSDRFSAERTGGSVSTLTIQRTQQEDSAVYLCASSSFGYNSPLHFGNGTRLTVT.

The chain is built from TRBV5-6 and TRBJ2-5; D gene uncertain. V lost 1 base, J lost 1 base, and 11 bases lay in between. Germline values: CDR1 SGHDT, CDR2 YYEEEE. The CDR3 consists of 15 residues. The CDR3 spells CASSLTPPSQETQYF. The DNA of the CDR3 is TGTGCCAGCAGCTTGACACCACCATCCCAAGAGACCCAGTACTTC.

CDR3 protein: CASSSHLQAAMNTEAFF. As DNA, the CDR3 is TGTGCCAGCAGTTCGCACTTACAGGCGGCCATGAACACTGAAGCTTTCTTT. J is TRBJ1-1 and V is TRBV27; weak D call: TRBD1 (5 bases). CDR1 is MNHEY and CDR2 is SMNVEV in the germline V gene (reference sequence). The CDR3 has 17 residues. The germline V and J ends were trimmed by 4 bases and 0 bases, with 18 bases remaining between them.

The chain carries TRBV11-1 and TRBJ2-1; TRBD2 matches 7 bases. The V and J ends lost 1 base and 2 bases, in that order; junction bases with no gene match: 14. CDR3 length equals 19 residues. Looked up from germline, CDR1 is SGHAT and CDR2 is FQDESV (reference sequence). The CDR3 coding sequence is TGTGCCAGCAGCTTAGGGGCAGGGAGGGCTCAGATCCCCTACAATGAGCAGTTCTTC. Protein: CASSLGAGRAQIPYNEQFF. The full variable domain, rest sourced from reference TRBV11-1 and TRBJ2-1, is EAEVAQSPRYKITEKSQAVAFWCDPISGHATLYWYRQILGQGPELLVQFQDESVVDDSQLPKDRFSAERLKGVDSTLKIQPAELGDSAMYLCASSLGAGRAQIPYNEQFFGPGTRLTVL.

The V and J genes are TRBV18 and TRBJ2-7, with TRBD1 matching 7 bases. After removal of 6 bases from V and 0 bases from J, the junction contained 5 bases not matched to a gene. The CDR3 runs to 14 residues. Germline V gene lookup returns CDR1 KGHSH and CDR2 LQKENI. The CDR3 loop reads CASSPGTASYEQYF. The DNA for the CDR3 is TGTGCCAGCTCTCCCGGGACAGCCTCCTACGAGCAGTACTTC.